This paragraph covers one T cell receptor beta chain sequence. Its antigen is currently unknown. Second-dose intervals near 4 or 12 weeks were combined. The germline gives CDR1 MDHEN, CDR2 SYDVKM. The J segment lost 4 bases and the V segment lost 3 bases, leaving 11 bases of the junction unmatched. The CDR3 extends over 18 amino acids. This record belongs to a study of T cell responses to AZD1222 COVID-19 vaccine. Method: immunoSEQ multiplex PCR; TCRdb's copy keeps in-frame clones and lacks some. The table includes over 60,000 clones, around 80% detected once. Study-wide points: Vaccine-associated CD4 TCRs spanned spike, dominant at 160-218 and 743-854. None of the repertoires were sampled until the peak T cell response had passed. White British ancestry dominated among donors, who included more females, and clonal diversity was possibly underestimated.

Here the sequenced sample was peripheral blood, taken 28 days after the second AZD1222 dose. This chain connects TRBV28 to TRBJ1-6; the match to TRBD1 covers 8 bases. The TCR originated in an adult who received the AZD1222 COVID-19 vaccine. The CDR3: CASSFMGTGDYYNSPLHF. Written as DNA, the CDR3 is TGTGCCAGCAGTTTTATGGGGACAGGCGACTATTATAATTCACCCCTCCACTTT. Full variable domain (outside the CDR3, taken from reference TRBV28 and TRBJ1-6): DVKVTQSSRYLVKRTGEKVFLECVQDMDHENMFWYRQDPGLGLRLIYFSYDVKMKEKGDIPEGYSVSREKKERFSLILESASTNQTSMYLCASSFMGTGDYYNSPLHFGNGTRLTVT.